This TCR beta chain was obtained from a study of blood T cell repertoires in COVID-19. Study-level background: Italy, Spain and the United States were the sources of the convalescent and acute COVID-19 samples. In each case, the material was cDNA or gDNA derived from T cells, B-cell-depleted T cells, or PBMCs.

Authors' processing steps: From reference gene primer amplification, estimates of nucleated cell counts were derived. This table comes from immunoSEQ multiplex PCR, and its TCRdb copy is limited to in-frame clones, with some not included. The V and J calls and clone size are taken from that table; D and trimming were inferred from the DNA. The sample gives about 300,000 clones, more than 80% of which show up once; about 6.8% is in the top ten. Germline CDR1 SEHNR, CDR2 FQNEAQ (reference sequence). CDR3 length equals 15 residues. V was clipped by 5 bases and J by 6 bases; unmatched bases: 11. The material sequenced was peripheral blood. The source of this sequence is a man aged 18 to 30 who had recovered from COVID-19. The genes are TRBV7-9 and TRBJ1-2; TRBD1 matches at 8 bases. CDR3 sequence: CASSRGTGEYNGYTF. Written as DNA, the CDR3 is TGTGCCAGCAGCCGCGGGACAGGCGAATATAATGGCTACACCTTC. The full variable domain, completed using reference TRBV7-9 and TRBJ1-2, is DTGVSQNPRHKITKRGQNVTFRCDPISEHNRLYWYRQTLGQGPEFLTYFQNEAQLEKSRLLSDRFSAERPKGSFSTLEIQRTEQGDSAMYLCASSRGTGEYNGYTFGSGTRLTVV.